These T cell receptor beta chains were read from a single sample in a study of blood T cell repertoires in COVID-19. Sequencing used immunoSEQ multiplex PCR; TCRdb keeps in-frame clones, though not all of them. The data hold tens of thousands of clones, with 65% to 90% observed a single time. The sequenced sample consisted of peripheral blood. Source of these receptors: an elderly man with acute or convalescent COVID-19. The CDR3 runs from the conserved cysteine through the conserved F or W. A D gene is named only where the DNA matches it firmly. Rows may omit the clone size; those that give it use once, few, many or a size class.

>-|TRBJ2-4|-|TRBV6-5
CASSYSGVLAKNIQYF
TGTGCCAGCAGTTACTCCGGGGTGCTAGCCAAAAACATTCAGTACTTC
>TRBD2|TRBJ2-1|-|TRBV3-1/TRBV3-2
CASSQGRLAGSGGEQFF
TGTGCCAGCAGCCAAGGGCGTCTAGCGGGCTCTGGCGGTGAGCAGTTCTTC
>TRBD1|TRBJ1-2|few|TRBV19
CASRHGGGTAYGYTF
TGTGCCAGTCGACATGGGGGCGGGACAGCCTATGGCTACACCTTC
>-|TRBJ1-6|-|TRBV30
CAWSGTRNSPLHF
TGTGCCTGGAGCGGGACACGGAATTCACCCCTCCACTTT
>-|TRBJ1-1|-|TRBV15
CATSSDRNTEAFF
TGTGCCACCAGCAGCGACAGGAACACTGAAGCTTTCTTT
>TRBD1|TRBJ2-1|-|TRBV5-1
CASSLTGDAYNEQFF
TGCGCCAGCAGCTTGACAGGGGATGCCTACAATGAGCAGTTCTTC
>-|TRBJ2-3|-|TRBV7-9
CASSLDGITDTQYF
TGTGCCAGCAGCTTAGACGGGATCACAGATACGCAGTATTTT
>-|TRBJ1-2|-|TRBV10-3
CAISEGPGPYGYTF
TGTGCCATCAGTGAGGGTCCAGGGCCCTATGGCTACACCTTC
>TRBD2|TRBJ2-1|-|TRBV27
CASSLRSSGRLHNEQFF
TGTGCCAGCAGTTTGCGATCTAGCGGGAGGTTACACAATGAGCAGTTCTTC
>-|TRBJ1-2|-|TRBV5-1
CASSLQGVGYGYTF
TGCGCCAGCAGCTTACAGGGAGTCGGCTATGGCTACACCTTC
>-|TRBJ1-5|-|TRBV29-1
CSVAAASSNQPQHF
TGCAGCGTTGCGGCGGCCAGTAGCAATCAGCCCCAGCATTTT
>TRBD2|TRBJ2-2|-|TRBV10-2
CASRGLAGTVGGELFF
TGCGCCAGTAGGGGACTAGCGGGAACAGTGGGCGGGGAGCTGTTTTTT
>TRBD2|TRBJ2-5|-|TRBV29-1
CSVEVGGLAGGLLRGTQYF
TGCAGCGTTGAAGTGGGGGGACTAGCGGGAGGGCTCCTAAGGGGGACCCAGTACTTC
>-|TRBJ1-1|-|TRBV12-3/TRBV12-4
CASSFWRNTEAFF
TGTGCCAGCAGTTTCTGGAGGAACACTGAAGCTTTCTTT
>-|TRBJ1-1|-|TRBV28
CASSLAGLEAFF
TGTGCCAGCAGTTTAGCTGGACTTGAAGCTTTCTTT
>TRBD2|TRBJ2-2|-|TRBV24-1
CATGGLAGGTGELFF
TGTGCCACCGGGGGACTAGCGGGAGGCACCGGGGAGCTGTTTTTT
>TRBD2|TRBJ2-1|-|TRBV11-3
CASSLRTSGIVEQFF
TGTGCCAGCAGCTTAAGAACTAGCGGGATTGTTGAGCAGTTCTTC
>TRBD1|TRBJ2-7|-|TRBV20-1
CSASDVGTGSYEQYF
TGCAGTGCTAGTGATGTCGGGACAGGGTCCTACGAGCAGTACTTC
>-|TRBJ2-7|-|TRBV6-5
CASRTRDTFPYEQYF
TGTGCCAGCAGAACCCGGGACACCTTCCCCTACGAGCAGTACTTC
>-|TRBJ1-5|-|TRBV18
CASSPAGFNQPQHF
TGTGCCAGCTCGCCCGCGGGGTTCAATCAGCCCCAGCATTTT
>-|TRBJ1-2|-|TRBV5-1
CASSLAVTESGYTF
TGCGCCAGCAGCTTGGCCGTGACAGAGAGTGGCTACACCTTC
>-|TRBJ1-1|-|TRBV5-1
CASAGGRGMNTEAFF
TGCGCCAGCGCGGGGGGACGGGGGATGAACACTGAAGCTTTCTTT
>TRBD1|TRBJ2-1|-|TRBV13
CASSLRDRASNEQFF
TGTGCCAGCAGCCTCCGGGACAGGGCATCAAATGAGCAGTTCTTC
>-|TRBJ2-7|-|TRBV6-2/TRBV6-3
CASSFGGLAYEQYF
TGTGCCAGCAGTTTCGGGGGACTGGCCTACGAGCAGTACTTC
>-|TRBJ1-1|-|TRBV2
CASSAKGLLEAFF
TGTGCCAGCAGTGCCAAGGGGCTACTTGAAGCTTTCTTT
>TRBD1|TRBJ1-2|-|TRBV30
CAWSSRTGGHGYTF
TGTGCCTGGAGTTCCCGGACAGGGGGTCATGGCTACACCTTC
>TRBD1|TRBJ1-6|-|TRBV7-8
CASSSVRRRGHSPLHF
TGTGCCAGCAGCTCAGTACGGCGGAGGGGGCATTCACCCCTCCACTTT
>TRBD1|TRBJ2-1|-|TRBV10-3
CAISADRGRSYNEQFF
TGTGCCATCAGTGCCGACAGGGGCCGCTCCTACAATGAGCAGTTCTTC
>TRBD2|TRBJ2-1|few|TRBV6-5
CASSPRTSGSEQFF
TGTGCCAGCAGTCCTCGGACTAGCGGGAGTGAGCAGTTCTTC
>TRBD2|TRBJ2-3|few|TRBV4-2
CASKKRDGLAGVGVDTQYF
TGTGCCAGCAAGAAGAGGGACGGGCTAGCGGGAGTGGGGGTAGATACGCAGTATTTT
>TRBD2|TRBJ2-3|-|TRBV7-9
CASSLRTSGRGPDTQYF
TGTGCCAGCAGCTTGCGGACTAGCGGGAGAGGGCCAGATACGCAGTATTTT
>-|TRBJ1-1|few|TRBV10-2
CASTGGTEAFF
TGCGCCAGCACGGGGGGGACTGAAGCTTTCTTT
>-|TRBJ1-1|-|TRBV30
CAWSLSTYWAAEAFF
TGTGCCTGGAGTCTTTCGACGTATTGGGCCGCTGAAGCTTTCTTT
>-|TRBJ2-7|-|TRBV30
CAWSARGYEQYF
TGTGCCTGGAGTGCCCGGGGCTACGAGCAGTACTTC
>-|TRBJ2-7|-|TRBV20-1
CSARGGAEQYF
TGCAGTGCCCGAGGAGGGGCCGAGCAGTACTTC
>TRBD2|TRBJ2-7|-|TRBV7-8
CASSLPAAAGLAVYEQYF
TGTGCCAGCAGCTTACCCGCAGCCGCAGGACTAGCGGTCTACGAGCAGTACTTC
>-|TRBJ2-5|once|TRBV5-1
CASSPGGGETQYF
TGCGCCAGCAGCCCCGGGGGAGGAGAGACCCAGTACTTC
>-|TRBJ2-7|-|TRBV15
CATREASGVGEQYF
TGTGCCACCAGAGAGGCAAGCGGCGTAGGCGAGCAGTACTTC
>-|TRBJ2-5|-|TRBV2
CASSRGGETQYF
TGTGCCAGCAGCCGTGGGGGCGAGACCCAGTACTTC
>-|TRBJ2-4|few|TRBV14
CASSQVRPGIQYF
TGTGCCAGCAGCCAAGTCCGGCCGGGCATTCAGTACTTC
>TRBD2|TRBJ2-7|-|TRBV5-8
CASSWDGGGGYEQYF
TGTGCCAGCAGCTGGGATGGGGGGGGTGGTTACGAGCAGTACTTC
>TRBD1|TRBJ1-1|-|TRBV19
CASSLDRENTEAFF
TGTGCCAGTAGTTTAGACAGGGAGAACACTGAAGCTTTCTTT
>-|TRBJ1-6|-|TRBV2
CASSYPGGGINSPLHF
TGTGCCAGCAGTTACCCGGGGGGCGGTATTAATTCACCCCTCCACTTT
>-|TRBJ1-6|-|TRBV19
CASTDRGADSPLHF
TGTGCCAGTACCGACCGGGGAGCGGATTCACCCCTCCACTTT
>-|TRBJ1-6|-|TRBV6-1
CASSEWSGRVNSPLHF
TGTGCCAGCAGTGAATGGTCGGGCAGGGTAAATTCACCCCTCCACTTT
>-|TRBJ2-1|-|TRBV12-3/TRBV12-4
CASSYLRNEQFF
TGTGCCAGCAGTTATCTCCGCAATGAGCAGTTCTTC
>-|TRBJ2-7|-|TRBV12-3/TRBV12-4
CASRDNRYEQYF
TGTGCCAGCCGGGACAATCGTTACGAGCAGTACTTC
>-|TRBJ2-2|once|TRBV19
CASSISGGTLTGELFF
TGTGCCAGTAGTATATCAGGGGGGACGCTCACCGGGGAGCTGTTTTTT
>-|TRBJ1-5|-|TRBV6-1
CASSDIRGQPQHF
TGTGCCAGCAGTGATATAAGGGGTCAGCCCCAGCATTTT
>-|TRBJ1-1|-|TRBV10-2
CASIRDFMNTEAFF
TGCGCCAGCATCCGGGACTTTATGAACACTGAAGCTTTCTTT
>TRBD1|TRBJ1-1|-|TRBV2
CASRGTGATNTEAFF
TGTGCCAGCAGGGGGACAGGGGCTACGAACACTGAAGCTTTCTTT
>TRBD2|TRBJ2-2|once|TRBV5-1
CASSLGPSGSHGELFF
TGCGCCAGCAGCTTGGGGCCTAGCGGGAGTCACGGGGAGCTGTTTTTT
>TRBD1|TRBJ2-5|-|TRBV2
CARGNRGKGTQYF
TGTGCCAGAGGGAACAGGGGGAAAGGGACCCAGTACTTC
>TRBD1|TRBJ1-5|-|TRBV7-9
CASSRDRNNQPQHF
TGTGCCAGCAGCAGGGACAGGAACAATCAGCCCCAGCATTTT
>TRBD1|TRBJ1-2|few|TRBV12-3/TRBV12-4
CASRRTGARGYTF
TGTGCCAGCAGACGAACAGGGGCAAGGGGCTACACCTTC
>-|TRBJ1-2|-|TRBV5-4
CASSDSPTNYGYTF
TGTGCCAGCAGCGACTCCCCGACTAACTATGGCTACACCTTC
>-|TRBJ2-7|-|TRBV30
CAWSGSAYEQYF
TGTGCCTGGAGCGGGAGTGCCTACGAGCAGTACTTC